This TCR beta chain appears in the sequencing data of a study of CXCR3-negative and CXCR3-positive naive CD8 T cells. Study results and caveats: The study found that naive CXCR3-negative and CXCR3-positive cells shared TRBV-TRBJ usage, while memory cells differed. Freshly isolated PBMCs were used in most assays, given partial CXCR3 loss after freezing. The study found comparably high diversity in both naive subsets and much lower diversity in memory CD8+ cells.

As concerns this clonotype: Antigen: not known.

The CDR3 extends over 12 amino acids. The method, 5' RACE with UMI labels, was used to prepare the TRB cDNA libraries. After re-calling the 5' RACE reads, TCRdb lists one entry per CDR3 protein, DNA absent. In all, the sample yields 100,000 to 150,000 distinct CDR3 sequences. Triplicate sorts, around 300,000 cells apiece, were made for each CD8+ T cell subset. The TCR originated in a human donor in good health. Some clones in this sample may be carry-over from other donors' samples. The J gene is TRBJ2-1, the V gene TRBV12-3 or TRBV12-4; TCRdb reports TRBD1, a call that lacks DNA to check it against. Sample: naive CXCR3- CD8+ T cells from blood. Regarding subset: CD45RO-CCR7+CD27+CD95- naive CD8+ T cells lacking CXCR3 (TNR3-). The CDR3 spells CATRTGNHEQFF.